The 5 T cell receptor beta chains given below trace back to one sample, sequenced in a study of blood T cell repertoires in COVID-19. The table came from immunoSEQ multiplex PCR; TCRdb's copy has only in-frame clones and leaves some out. The profile shows 200,000 to 300,000 clones, around nine tenths of them singletons. What was sequenced was PBMCs or T cells enriched from blood (not recorded which). These receptors all stem from a middle-aged man who had recovered from COVID-19.

The sample holds a few counts of this clone. CDR3 DNA sequence: TGTGCCAGCTGGGGGGTGGGTTCTTCGTATGAGCAGTTCTTC. This encodes CASWGVGSSYEQFF. The gene calls are TRBV6-5 and TRBJ2-1; possibly TRBD2 for D (6 bases). This CDR3 spans 14 amino acids. CDR1 and CDR2 (germline): MNHEY, SVGAGI. V was trimmed by 8 bases and J by 8 bases, leaving 19 bases between them.

CDR3 amino acids: CASSPNGETQYF. In nucleotides, the CDR3 is TGTGCCAGCTCACCAAACGGAGAGACCCAGTACTTC. V is TRBV18 and J is TRBJ2-5, with D uncertain. Trimming took 2 bases from V and 4 from J, leaving 5 bases between them. Germline values: CDR1 KGHSH, CDR2 LQKENI. The CDR3 contains 12 residues.

The CDR3 DNA is TGTGCCAGCAGTTGGACAGCAAACACTGAAGCTTTCTTT. Translated, it gives CASSWTANTEAFF. The chain has TRBV12-3 or TRBV12-4 and TRBJ1-1; TRBD1 is a possible D gene (6 bases). This CDR3 region has 13 residues. Deletions cut 4 bases from V and 2 bases from J, with 8 bases between.

The chain links TRBV5-8 to TRBJ1-3, with TRBD1 as a possible D gene (6 bases). The CDR3 runs 15 residues. The germline CDR1 and CDR2 sequences are SGHTS and YDEGEE. V was trimmed by 0 bases and J by 1 base, leaving 8 bases between them. The CDR3 reads CASSLAQGSGNTIYF. The CDR3 DNA follows: TGTGCCAGCAGCTTGGCCCAGGGGTCTGGAAACACCATATATTTT.

The chain is built from TRBV30 and TRBJ2-5; 12 nucleotides align to TRBD2. The CDR3 runs 15 residues. V trimming: 4 bases; J trimming: 4 bases; junction bases outside the gene matches: 7. CDR1 and CDR2 from the germline V gene are GTSNPN and SVGIG (reference sequence). CDR3 protein: CAWTSGGAGGETQYF. The CDR3 DNA reads TGTGCCTGGACTAGCGGGGGGGCCGGTGGAGAGACCCAGTACTTC.